The rows below give T cell receptor beta chains drawn from one sample of a study of cytomegalovirus exposure and HLA in healthy donors. The assay was immunoSEQ multiplex PCR, and TCRdb's table has in-frame clones only and misses some. The sample records around 110,000 clones, about 60% being singletons. Sequenced sample: PBMCs. These receptors were collected from a woman younger than 45 in good health and CMV-seronegative. CDR3s leave out the opening cysteine and the closing phenylalanine or tryptophan.

j_gene	v_gene	CDR3aa
TRBJ2-1	TRBV6-1	ASNPTTGIYNEQF
TRBJ2-7	TRBV5-1	ASSFLGGNSYEQY
TRBJ1-1	TRBV2	ASSAPTGLFAEAF
TRBJ2-7	TRBV27	ASRPLAGCEQY
TRBJ1-2	TRBV4-1	ASSQPRQGLDYGYT
TRBJ2-7	TRBV7-2	ASSLGRPGGYEQY
TRBJ2-7	TRBV7-2	ASSLSSSYEQY
TRBJ1-5	TRBV30	AWSAGTGNQPQH
TRBJ2-5	TRBV5-1	ASQVAGTQETQY
TRBJ2-7	TRBV28	ASSPSGRTAYEQY
TRBJ1-6	TRBV7-9	ASSLDSRVTLH
TRBJ1-1	TRBV7-3	ASSLRGLAFSTEAF
TRBJ1-3	TRBV28	ASSSPAISGNTIY
TRBJ2-7	TRBV7-9	ASRPGQGTFEQY
TRBJ2-7	TRBV4-1	ASSQGPSGSISEQY
TRBJ1-1	TRBV9	ASSVDAQGGMEAF
TRBJ2-2	TRBV6-1	ASRKALRVGELF
TRBJ2-3	TRBV7-6	ASSSKQVDTQY
TRBJ2-1	TRBV5-1	ASSLSSGSGNEQF
TRBJ2-7	TRBV11-3	ASSLEGVGEQY
TRBJ1-4	TRBV7-9	ASSPRQGAEKLF
TRBJ2-7	TRBV7-8	ASSSGLGGEQY
TRBJ2-1	TRBV5-4	ASSFIVGENNEQF
TRBJ2-7	TRBV30	AWSVGSGTALYEQY
TRBJ2-1	TRBV11-2	ASGYPGQGNEQF
TRBJ2-1	TRBV13	ASSLEGGTGEQF
TRBJ2-3	TRBV2	ASSDGRSTDTQY
TRBJ1-1	TRBV18	ASQTSSPDNGAEAF
TRBJ1-2	TRBV7-9	ASSLEAGGVGYT
TRBJ1-2	TRBV28	ASSLLTDYGYT
TRBJ1-5	TRBV19	ASSSRVYQPQH
TRBJ2-7	TRBV28	ASSPSSGTYEQY
TRBJ1-5	TRBV10-3	AISSGQPRHYSNQPQH
TRBJ2-7	TRBV2	ASRRTGGSSYEQY
TRBJ2-6	TRBV27	ASSLSYSGANVLT
TRBJ2-1	TRBV7-3	ASSLAALAGGNEQF
TRBJ2-3	TRBV13	ASSLRLAESTDTQY
.	TRBV14	ASSQKKGRGPYEQY
TRBJ2-5	TRBV29-1	SVEDRGLEEY
TRBJ1-5	TRBV6-5	ASSYSGGNQPQH
TRBJ2-5	TRBV30	AWRSRGDGETQY
TRBJ2-5	TRBV18	ASSPLGGETQY
TRBJ2-1	TRBV30	AWSSRSSGRSYNEQF
TRBJ2-6	TRBV2	ASSEDGSSGANVLT
TRBJ2-7	TRBV20-1	SAGGGYEQY